The 20 T cell receptor beta chains below were found in one sample sequenced in a study of shared clonotypes between healthy human individuals. Assay: immunoSEQ multiplex PCR; the TCRdb copy retains only in-frame clones and omits some. The sample shows 600,000 to 800,000 clones, approximately 77% of them seen only once. The sequenced sample consisted of memory CD4+ T cells sorted from blood. As for subset: CD45RA-negative fraction. These receptors were collected from a woman aged 30 to 39 in good health.

The genes are TRBV5-6 and TRBJ2-1; 7 bases are a match to TRBD2. The germline V gene encodes CDR1 SGHDT and CDR2 YYEEEE. Trimming cost V 4 bases and J 5 bases; bases outside gene matches: 9. This CDR3 region has 15 residues. The CDR3 coding sequence is TGTGCCAGCAGCCAAAGGGAGGGTCGGAACAATGAGCAGTTCTTC. It yields the protein CASSQREGRNNEQFF.

The genes are TRBV5-8 and TRBJ1-5; TRBD1 agrees at 7 bases. This CDR3 contains 20 residues. With V trimmed by 1 base and J by 0 bases, 16 bases remained unmatched. CDR1 is SGHTS, CDR2 YDEGEE, per germline. The chain's CDR3 is CASSLFFGQENLPSNQPQHF. The CDR3 bases are TGTGCCAGCAGCTTGTTCTTTGGACAGGAGAATCTTCCTAGCAATCAGCCCCAGCATTTT.

This clone came up once. The chain is built from TRBV11-3 and TRBJ2-7; D is unclear. Between the trimmed V and J ends, which lost 7 bases and 1 base, there was a span of 17 bases. Germline CDR1 and CDR2: SGHNT and YENEEA. The CDR3 covers 15 residues. CDR3 residues: CASISGFPGSYEQYF. The CDR3 nucleotides read TGTGCCAGCATCTCCGGATTTCCGGGTTCCTACGAGCAGTACTTC.

The rearrangement uses TRBV4-2 and TRBJ2-7; 8 bases are shared with TRBD1. The CDR3 extends over 14 amino acids. Germline V lookup: CDR1 LGHNA, CDR2 YNFKEQ. The junction had 5 bases not matched to a gene; V was cut back by 4 bases and J by 3 bases. The CDR3 here is CASSRGQGDYEQYF. Here the CDR3 DNA reads TGTGCCAGCAGCCGAGGACAGGGAGACTACGAGCAGTACTTC.

This CDR3 is CASSLVSPGSAGANVLTF. Here the CDR3 DNA reads TGTGCCAGCAGCTTAGTAAGCCCAGGAAGCGCTGGGGCCAACGTCCTGACTTTC. V is TRBV7-6 and J is TRBJ2-6; D call uncertain. V lost 1 base, J lost 2 bases, and 15 bases lay in between. The CDR3 spans 18 residues. Germline V lookup: CDR1 SGHVS, CDR2 FNYEAQ.

The chain has TRBV19 and TRBJ2-1; a possible D gene is TRBD1 (5 bases). The CDR3 is made up of 14 amino acids. The ends were cut back, 4 bases at V and 2 bases at J, with 9 bases in the middle. Germline CDR1 and CDR2: LNHDA and SQIVND (reference sequence). The CDR3 sequence is CASSKGAAYNEQFF. The CDR3 coding sequence is TGTGCCAGTAGTAAAGGGGCAGCCTACAATGAGCAGTTCTTC. Filled out from reference TRBV19 and TRBJ2-1, the complete variable domain reads DGGITQSPKYLFRKEGQNVTLSCEQNLNHDAMYWYRQDPGQGLRLIYYSQIVNDFQKGDIAEGYSVSREKKESFPLTVTSAQKNPTAFYLCASSKGAAYNEQFFGPGTRLTVL.

This clone was seen only a few times. The V gene is TRBV28, the J gene TRBJ1-1; D unclear. V dropped 8 bases and J dropped 10 bases, with 17 bases sitting between them. The CDR3 has 12 residues. CDR1 and CDR2 from the germline V gene are MDHEN and SYDVKM. The DNA for the CDR3 is TGTGCCAGCTCCCATGGCGGGGTGGCAGCTTTCTTT. Residues: CASSHGGVAAFF.

J is TRBJ2-5 and V is TRBV6-5; TRBD2 aligns across 12 bases. The CDR3 length is 15 residues. CDR1 MNHEY and CDR2 SVGAGI come from the germline V gene. J gave up 9 bases and V 6 bases, and 11 bases lay outside the gene matches. CDR3 sequence (DNA): TGTGCCAGCAGGAGGCTAGCGGGAGGGAAGATGGCCCAGTACTTC. This translates into CASRRLAGGKMAQYF.

This chain connects TRBV29-1 to TRBJ2-7; no firm D call. The CDR3 has 12 amino acids. Looked up from germline, CDR1 is SQVTM and CDR2 is ANQGSEA. Trimming removed 4 bases from V and 1 base from J, with 8 bases in between. In nucleotides, the CDR3 is TGCAGCGTTGGTTCGCAGTCCTACGAGCAGTACTTC. The encoded protein is CSVGSQSYEQYF.

This chain links TRBV28 with TRBJ1-4, with a weak D call TRBD1 (5 bases). Trimming stripped 10 bases from V and 5 bases from J, with 14 bases between. This CDR3 region has 13 residues. Looked up from germline, CDR1 is MDHEN and CDR2 is SYDVKM. CDR3: CATAQGINEKLFF. Written as DNA, the CDR3 is TGTGCCACAGCGCAGGGTATAAATGAAAAACTGTTTTTT. Looking up the rest from reference TRBV28 and TRBJ1-4 gives the full variable domain: DVKVTQSSRYLVKRTGEKVFLECVQDMDHENMFWYRQDPGLGLRLIYFSYDVKMKEKGDIPEGYSVSREKKERFSLILESASTNQTSMYLCATAQGINEKLFFGSGTQLSVL.

The chain combines TRBV7-6 with TRBJ2-1, with 8 bases identical to TRBD2. CDR3 size: 15 residues. The germline V gene encodes CDR1 SGHVS and CDR2 FNYEAQ. J lost 6 bases, V lost 1 base, and 5 bases had no gene match. Here the CDR3 DNA reads TGTGCCAGCAGCTTAGTAGCGGGACTGTCCAATGAGCAGTTCTTC. The encoded protein is CASSLVAGLSNEQFF.

V gene TRBV5-1 combines with J gene TRBJ1-4, with TRBD1 matching 8 bases. Germline V gives CDR1 SGHRS, CDR2 YFSETQ. Trimming at V came to 2 bases and at J to 3 bases, leaving 9 bases not matched to a gene. The CDR3 has 17 residues. The CDR3 here is CASSFGQGVNANEKLFF. DNA for the CDR3: TGCGCCAGCAGCTTCGGACAGGGAGTTAATGCTAATGAAAAACTGTTTTTT. The complete variable domain, with remaining parts taken from reference TRBV5-1 and TRBJ1-4, reads KAGVTQTPRYLIKTRGQQVTLSCSPISGHRSVSWYQQTPGQGLQFLFEYFSETQRNKGNFPGRFSGRQFSNSRSEMNVSTLELGDSALYLCASSFGQGVNANEKLFFGSGTQLSVL.

The CDR3 DNA is TGTGCCAGCAGCCCCCGCCTCCCGGACCGCGCTGTCAAGAAATACACAGATACGCAGTATTTT. It codes for CASSPRLPDRAVKKYTDTQYF. The chain is built from TRBV9 and TRBJ2-3; no clear D gene. The CDR3 sequence is 21 residues long. The germline gives CDR1 SGDLS, CDR2 YYNGEE. V lost 4 bases to trimming and J lost 2 bases, with 32 bases between them. The whole variable domain, remainder taken from reference TRBV9 and TRBJ2-3, is DSGVTQTPKHLITATGQRVTLRCSPRSGDLSVYWYQQSLDQGLQFLIQYYNGEERAKGNILERFSAQQFPDLHSELNLSSLELGDSALYFCASSPRLPDRAVKKYTDTQYFGPGTRLTVL.

The chain recombines TRBV14 with TRBJ1-3; D gene unclear. Germline V gene sequence: CDR1 SGHDN, CDR2 FVKESK. V lost 0 bases and J 4 bases, leaving 7 bases between the germline ends. There are 14 residues in the CDR3. This chain's CDR3 is CASSQEIGGNTIYF. The CDR3 nucleotides are TGTGCCAGCAGCCAAGAAATCGGAGGAAACACCATATATTTT.

The V call is TRBV6-5, the J call TRBJ2-1, with 7 bases that match TRBD2. The CDR3 has 16 residues. Germline loops: CDR1 MNHEY, CDR2 SVGAGI. V dropped 0 bases and J dropped 12; count of bases not matched to a gene: 14. CDR3 protein: CASSYSRYSSGIGQFF. The DNA of the CDR3 is TGTGCCAGCAGTTACTCGAGATACTCTAGCGGTATAGGGCAGTTCTTC.

The sample holds one count of this clone. This chain joins TRBV21-1 and TRBJ2-2; TRBD2 is the table's D call and was not checked against the DNA. TRBV21-1 is termed a pseudogene. This CDR3 comprises 17 residues. This chain's CDR3 is CASSNGTSGSRVGELFF. The CDR3 DNA follows: TGTGCCAGCAGCAACGGGACTAGCGGGAGTAGGGTCGGGGAGCTGTTTTTT.

The V gene is TRBV6-6, the J gene TRBJ2-7; no firm D call. V shed 2 bases and J shed 2 bases, with 13 bases lying between them. Germline V CDR1 and CDR2: MNHNY, SVGAGI (reference sequence). This CDR3 comprises 15 residues. CDR3 residues: CASSYASTYTYEQYF. Written as DNA, the CDR3 is TGTGCCAGCAGTTACGCGTCCACGTACACCTACGAGCAGTACTTC.

This chain joins TRBV27 and TRBJ1-5; TRBD1 matches at 10 bases. The CDR3 consists of 16 residues. V trimming: 8 bases; J trimming: 0 bases; junction bases outside the gene matches: 7. Germline CDR1 is MNHEY and CDR2 is SMNVEV (reference sequence). CDR3 region: CASSGTGVFSNQPQHF. The CDR3 DNA is TGTGCCAGCTCCGGGACAGGGGTCTTTAGCAATCAGCCCCAGCATTTT.

This chain links TRBV6-5 with TRBJ2-7, with D possibly TRBD1 on 6 matching bases. There are 15 residues in the CDR3. The germline V gene encodes CDR1 MNHEY and CDR2 SVGAGI. V was trimmed by 2 bases and J by 3 bases, leaving 14 bases between them. CDR3 DNA sequence: TGTGCCAGCAGTTACAAGAGTACAGGGTTCTACGAGCAGTACTTC. It codes for CASSYKSTGFYEQYF.

This clone was picked up a small number of times. V usage is TRBV28 and J usage is TRBJ2-7, with 12 bases identical to TRBD2. CDR1 and CDR2 from the germline V gene are MDHEN and SYDVKM. This CDR3 spans 18 amino acids. V trimming: 5 bases; J trimming: 4 bases; junction bases outside the gene matches: 15. For the CDR3, the DNA is TGTGCCAGCAGTGGGGCTCACTCCCCGGGACTAGCGGGTTACGAGCAGTACTTC. It specifies CASSGAHSPGLAGYEQYF.